These 9 T cell receptor beta chains were all obtained from the same sample, sequenced in a study of T cells after yellow fever vaccination (dated by TCRdb to 2018 to 2020). What the treatment or condition label conveys for this sample: live attenuated yellow fever vaccine strain. The receptor library was made with 5' RACE. The sequencer was an Illumina NovaSeq 6000. TCRdb passed the public sequencing reads through fastp at Q25 and MiXCR, retaining productive beta sequences. Every entry covers one CDR3 protein and lists the most common genes and DNA from its rows. The sample records roughly 340,000 distinct CDR3 sequences, under 5% of which are singletons. Of the sample, roughly 26% is held by the ten largest clones. The sequencing used PBMCs, collected 5 days after the yellow fever booster vaccination. These TCRs come from a man aged 18 to 30 who received the YFV17D yellow fever vaccine.

The chain combines TRBV12-3 or TRBV12-4 with TRBJ2-7; D possibly corresponds to TRBD2 (6 bases). CDR3 length: 14 amino acids. Trimming pared 5 bases from V and 2 bases from J, leaving 13 bases between. This chain's CDR3 is CASSPKAGAYEQYF. In DNA, the CDR3 is TGTGCCAGCAGTCCCAAAGCGGGCGCCTACGAGCAGTACTTC.

This clonotype has just a few counts. The rearrangement links TRBV25-1 to TRBJ2-7; 7 bases align to TRBD2. The CDR3 runs to 11 residues. V trimming: 3 bases; J trimming: 8 bases; junction bases outside the gene matches: 1. CDR1 MGHDK and CDR2 SYGVNS come from the germline V gene. CDR3 in DNA: TGTGCCAGCAGTGAGGGGGGGAAGCAGTACTTC. Translation: CASSEGGKQYF.

This chain uses TRBV4-3 with TRBJ1-4; TRBD1 might be the D (5 bases). The V end lost 4 bases, the J end lost 0 bases, and 15 bases lay between the germline ends. The CDR3 has 17 residues. Germline V gene data show CDR1 as LGHNA and CDR2 as YSLEER. The CDR3 DNA sequence: TGCGCCAGCAGCCCCAGTGACAGCCTGACAACTAATGAAAAACTGTTTTTT. This sequence encodes CASSPSDSLTTNEKLFF.

This clonotype was picked up many times. The CDR3, as DNA: TGCAGTGCTAGAGCAGAAGACTATGGCTACACCTTC. Translating it yields CSARAEDYGYTF. The chain has TRBV20-1 and TRBJ1-2; D not resolved. Germline V gives CDR1 DFQATT, CDR2 SNEGSKA (reference sequence). This CDR3 region has 12 residues. V lost 1 base and J 3 bases, leaving 6 bases between the germline ends.

The rearrangement uses TRBV6-1 and TRBJ1-1, with 12 bases aligning to TRBD1. Germline V gives CDR1 MNHNS, CDR2 SASEGT. This CDR3 is 18 amino acids long. V gave up 5 bases and J gave up 7 bases; unmatched junction bases: 17. The CDR3 bases are TGTGCCAGCAGTCCACGAGGCGGGACAGGGGGCGATTCCGGTGAAGCTTTCTTT. Translated, it gives CASSPRGGTGGDSGEAFF.

The chain links TRBV5-1 to TRBJ2-3; TRBD1 matches at 11 bases. V shed 5 bases and J 4 bases; nucleotides not matched to a gene: 3. Germline V gene lookup returns CDR1 SGHRS and CDR2 YFSETQ. This CDR3 comprises 14 residues. The CDR3 loop reads CASRGTGGSDTQYF. The CDR3, as DNA: TGCGCCAGCAGGGGGACAGGGGGATCAGATACGCAGTATTTT.

A remark on this clonotype: One end of the junction fails to match germline, which may point to a read error. This chain uses TRBV5-1 with TRBJ2-1; perhaps TRBD2 as D (6 bases). CDR1 is SGHRS, CDR2 YFSETQ, per germline. The CDR3 spans 13 residues. The CDR3 region has the DNA TGTTTTTCACGGCTAGCGAGAGGTAATGAGCAGTTCTTC. Protein sequence: CFSRLARGNEQFF. The full variable domain, completed using reference TRBV5-1 and TRBJ2-1, is KAGVTQTPRYLIKTRGQQVTLSCSPISGHRSVSWYQQTPGQGLQFLFEYFSETQRNKGNFPGRFSGRQFSNSRSEMNVSTLELGDSALYLCFSRLARGNEQFFGPGTRLTVL.

This clonotype was detected many times. The rearrangement uses TRBV7-9 and TRBJ2-7; D gene unclear. Germline CDR1 and CDR2: SEHNR and FQNEAQ (reference sequence). V was clipped by 3 bases and J by 9 bases, with 15 bases between them. CDR3 length equals 13 residues. CDR3 in DNA: TGTGCCAGCAGCTTTTCAGACACGACGGGGCAGTACTTC. Its protein is CASSFSDTTGQYF.

The chain uses TRBV6-2 or TRBV6-3 and TRBJ2-5, with D maybe TRBD1 (5 bases). Germline CDR1 and CDR2: MNHEY and SVGEGT. V was pared by 5 bases and J by 4 bases, with 14 bases between. This CDR3 has 14 amino acids. The DNA for the CDR3 is TGTGCCAGCAGTGACGGACATGCTCCAGAGACCCAGTACTTC. Encoded protein: CASSDGHAPETQYF.